What follows describes a single T cell receptor beta chain. This CDR3 is 13 amino acids long. Deletions cut 0 bases from V and 5 bases from J, with 7 bases between. The germline gives CDR1 MNHEY, CDR2 SVGAGI. Data came from immunoSEQ multiplex PCR; TCRdb stores just in-frame clones and leaves some out. The table lists 200,000 to 250,000 clones, roughly 94% of them singletons. This sample was included in a study of control samples from healthy donors and cancer patients. Material for sequencing was blood. The sequence was collected from a man between 50 and 59 years old in good health. The V gene is TRBV6-5, the J gene TRBJ1-1; D ambiguous. The CDR3 protein is CASSYSMRTEAFF. The CDR3 DNA reads TGTGCCAGCAGTTACTCAATGCGGACTGAAGCTTTCTTT.